These T cell receptor beta chains were read from a single sample in a study of T cells after yellow fever vaccination. TCRdb recomputed calls from the 5' RACE reads with MiXCR, one row per CDR3 protein. The data show about 120,000 distinct CDR3 sequences, roughly 8.4% seen once. The sequenced sample was CD8+ T cells sorted from PBMCs, obtained 45 days after the yellow fever booster vaccination. These receptors were obtained from a man aged 25 to 40 who received the YFV17D yellow fever vaccine. Each CDR3 is given with its conserved first and last residue. Fields, in order: J gene, V gene, clone size, D gene, CDR3 DNA, CDR3 protein. A D gene is named only where the DNA matches it firmly. Expanded clones get a size class; other rows say once, few or many, or leave the size out.

TRBJ2-7,TRBV2,few,NA,TGTGCCAGCTCCGAGCGGAACTACGAGCAGTACTTC,CASSERNYEQYF
TRBJ2-2,TRBV4-2,NA,TRBD1,TGTGCCAGGAGCCCCGGGACAGGGATGCCCGGGGAGCTGTTTTTT,CARSPGTGMPGELFF
TRBJ2-6,TRBV5-1,many,NA,TGCGCCAGCAGCTTGAACTTGGCAGGGATGGAGGTACTCTCTGGGGCCAACGTCCTGACTTTC,CASSLNLAGMEVLSGANVLTF
TRBJ2-2,TRBV4-1,many,NA,TGCGCCAGCAGCCCCCCGGGGAACACCGGGGAGCTGTTTTTT,CASSPPGNTGELFF
TRBJ2-7,TRBV10-2,few,TRBD2,TGCGCCAGCAGGGAAGCGGGAGGGCCTCTCGAGCAGTACTTC,CASREAGGPLEQYF
TRBJ2-5,TRBV7-3,many,NA,TGTGCCAGCAGCTTAGAGCAAGAAGAGACCCAGTACTTC,CASSLEQEETQYF
TRBJ2-1,TRBV7-3,NA,NA,TGTGCCAGCAGCCAATTCGAAGGCTCCTACAATGAGCAGTTCTTC,CASSQFEGSYNEQFF
TRBJ2-1,TRBV6-2/TRBV6-3,many,NA,TGTGCCAGCTCCCTGGGGGCAGAAAGTGAGCAGTTCTTC,CASSLGAESEQFF
TRBJ2-5,TRBV14,many,NA,TGTGCCAGCAGCCAAGTCGGGCCTAGAGAACCCCAGTACTTC,CASSQVGPREPQYF
TRBJ2-7,TRBV7-9,few,NA,TGTGCCAGCAGCCGTTCAACCTACGAGCAGTACTTC,CASSRSTYEQYF
TRBJ1-1,TRBV15,many,NA,TGTGCCACCAGCAGTCCACCCGGGGGTGAAGCTTTCTTT,CATSSPPGGEAFF
TRBJ2-3,TRBV27,many,NA,TGTGCCAGCAGTTTTGGCTCCCCCGGGCACCCGGGCACAGATACGCAGTATTTT,CASSFGSPGHPGTDTQYF
TRBJ2-2,TRBV7-2,NA,NA,TGTGCCAGCAGCTTAGTGGTTGAAGACACCGGGGAGCTGTTTTTT,CASSLVVEDTGELFF